The 26 T cell receptor beta chains listed next were all sequenced from one sample in a study of T cell responses to AZD1222 COVID-19 vaccine. Some clones are missing from TCRdb's copy, which holds only in-frame ones; the method was immunoSEQ multiplex PCR. This sample has roughly 92,000 clones, with about 89% found just once. This specimen was peripheral blood, taken 28 days after the second AZD1222 dose. These receptor sequences come from an adult who received the AZD1222 COVID-19 vaccine.

The genes are TRBV10-2 and TRBJ1-1; TRBD1 aligns across 9 bases. The junction had 3 bases not matched to a gene; V was cut back by 6 bases and J by 1 base. The CDR3 extends over 14 amino acids. Germline CDR1 and CDR2: WSHSY and SAAADI. The CDR3 spells CASRGGQGNTEAFF. The CDR3 DNA sequence: TGCGCCAGCAGGGGGGGACAGGGGAACACTGAAGCTTTCTTT.

The chain carries TRBV12-3 or TRBV12-4 and TRBJ1-2; D remains unclear. The germline V and J ends were trimmed by 3 bases and 7 bases, with 9 bases remaining between them. The CDR3 contains 12 residues. Here the CDR3 reads CASSFKGRGYTF. Here the CDR3 DNA reads TGTGCCAGCAGTTTTAAAGGTCGTGGCTACACCTTC.

The chain uses TRBV19 and TRBJ2-6; a possible D gene is TRBD2 (6 bases). Trimming took 5 bases from V and 3 from J, leaving 20 bases between them. This CDR3 region has 18 residues. Germline CDR1 and CDR2: LNHDA and SQIVND (reference sequence). As DNA, the CDR3 is TGTGCCAGTAGTCCCCCCTTGGGTCGCGGGGTTGGGGCCAACGTCCTGACTTTC. Protein sequence: CASSPPLGRGVGANVLTF.

This chain connects TRBV7-9 to TRBJ1-2, with 7 bases fitting TRBD1. Unmatched junction bases numbered 3, after V lost 5 bases and J lost 3 bases. From germline, CDR1 is SEHNR and CDR2 FQNEAQ (reference sequence). This CDR3 contains 13 residues. The CDR3 region has the DNA TGTGCCAGCAGCGGACAGGCAGACTATGGCTACACCTTC. Its translation is CASSGQADYGYTF.

The chain combines TRBV5-4 with TRBJ1-2, with D hard to call. The CDR3 has 13 residues. Germline values: CDR1 SGHNT, CDR2 YYREEE (reference sequence). The ends were cut back, 4 bases at V and 4 bases at J, with 11 bases in the middle. CDR3 loop: CASSPGFGYGYTF. CDR3 nucleotide sequence: TGTGCCAGCAGCCCCGGGTTTGGCTATGGCTACACCTTC.

The chain combines TRBV19 with TRBJ2-3, with D possibly TRBD1 on 6 matching bases. The CDR3 spans 13 residues. Trimming stripped 5 bases from V and 6 bases from J, with 12 bases between. Germline assignment: CDR1 LNHDA and CDR2 SQIVND (reference sequence). Here the CDR3 DNA reads TGTGCCAGTAGTTCCAGGGGTTTGGATACGCAGTATTTT. It yields the protein CASSSRGLDTQYF.

This chain connects TRBV6-5 to TRBJ2-7, with 7 nucleotides matching TRBD1. With 0 bases clipped from V and 3 bases from J, the junction kept 5 bases outside the gene matches. Germline V gene sequence: CDR1 MNHEY, CDR2 SVGAGI. The CDR3 contains 15 residues. Here the CDR3 DNA reads TGTGCCAGCAGTTACTCGACGGGACAGCTCTACGAGCAGTACTTC. Its protein product is CASSYSTGQLYEQYF.

The sample holds one count of this clone. The chain employs TRBV24-1 and TRBJ1-2; D is ambiguous. V dropped 9 bases and J dropped 4 bases, with 11 bases sitting between them. CDR3 length: 12 amino acids. Germline V gives CDR1 KGHDR, CDR2 SFDVKD. This CDR3 is CATSAEGYGYTF. The CDR3, as DNA: TGTGCCACCTCCGCGGAGGGCTATGGCTACACCTTC.

The genes are TRBV3-1 (or the pseudogene TRBV3-2) and TRBJ2-7; unclear D gene. CDR1 LGHDT and CDR2 YNNKEL come from the germline V gene (reference sequence). V lost 3 bases to trimming and J lost 6 bases, with 12 bases between them. CDR3 length: 13 amino acids. Here the CDR3 reads CASSQSLQGEQYF. CDR3 DNA: TGTGCCAGCAGCCAGAGTTTACAAGGCGAGCAGTACTTC.

The rearrangement uses TRBV10-3 and TRBJ1-2, with a weak D call TRBD1 (5 bases). The V end was cut by 0 bases, the J end by 12 bases, with 11 bases between. The germline gives CDR1 ENHRY, CDR2 SYGVKD. This CDR3 is built from 12 residues. The CDR3 DNA is TGTGCCATCAGTGAGTCAGGCAGGGATAACACCTTC. Translation gives CAISESGRDNTF.

The chain couples TRBV30 to TRBJ1-2; D not certain. Germline lookup yields CDR1 GTSNPN and CDR2 SVGIG (reference sequence). V lost 0 bases and J lost 8, with 13 bases in between. This CDR3 is 13 amino acids long. The CDR3, as DNA: TGTGCCTGGAGTGTTATTCTTGGCGCGGGCTACACCTTC. Translation: CAWSVILGAGYTF.

The chain is built from TRBV6-5 and TRBJ2-2, with D tentatively TRBD2 (6 bases). Germline assignment: CDR1 MNHEY and CDR2 SVGAGI. V was clipped by 4 bases and J by 4 bases, with 13 bases between them. CDR3 size: 15 residues. The CDR3 bases are TGTGCCAGCAGTTTAGGAGGGTTTCGCACCGGGGAGCTGTTTTTT. Translated: CASSLGGFRTGELFF.

The chain links TRBV30 to TRBJ1-2; D not resolved. V shed 3 bases and J shed 6 bases, with 17 bases lying between them. CDR1 is GTSNPN, CDR2 SVGIG, per germline (reference sequence). The CDR3 contains 14 residues. The CDR3 region has the DNA TGTGCCTGGAGATCATTCCCCCAATCCGATGGCTACACCTTC. Amino acid sequence: CAWRSFPQSDGYTF.

The chain couples TRBV3-1 (or the pseudogene TRBV3-2) to TRBJ1-4; D call uncertain. Germline V gene sequence: CDR1 LGHDT, CDR2 YNNKEL (reference sequence). The CDR3 consists of 15 residues. Trimming pared 0 bases from V and 7 bases from J, leaving 12 bases between. The CDR3 DNA reads TGTGCCAGCAGCCAAGATTGGGTCAAAACTGAAAAACTGTTTTTT. It encodes CASSQDWVKTEKLFF.

The chain has TRBV19 and TRBJ1-2; TRBD1 is a possible D gene (6 bases). The V end lost 1 base, the J end lost 6 bases, and 18 bases lay between the germline ends. The CDR3 has 16 residues. Germline CDR1 reads LNHDA; CDR2 reads SQIVND (reference sequence). This CDR3 reads CASSIALGGNRDGYTF. The CDR3 DNA reads TGTGCCAGTAGTATAGCCCTCGGGGGCAACAGGGATGGCTACACCTTC.

This rearrangement joins TRBV24-1 to TRBJ2-2; D gene uncertain. Germline assignment: CDR1 KGHDR and CDR2 SFDVKD. This CDR3 has 16 residues. V gave up 4 bases and J gave up 2 bases, with 13 bases separating them. CDR3 region: CATSDLVIRNTGELFF. The CDR3 DNA follows: TGTGCCACCAGTGACCTGGTTATTCGAAACACCGGGGAGCTGTTTTTT.

The chain couples TRBV15 to TRBJ1-4; 11 bases match TRBD1. Germline V gene lookup returns CDR1 LNHNV and CDR2 YYDKDF (reference sequence). CDR3 length equals 15 residues. The V and J ends lost 3 bases and 8 bases, in that order; junction bases with no gene match: 5. As DNA, the CDR3 is TGTGCCACCAGCAGGGACAGGGGGCGAGAGGAAAAACTGTTTTTT. Translation: CATSRDRGREEKLFF.

The chain couples TRBV10-3 to TRBJ2-7; D is perhaps TRBD1 (6 bases). Trimming removed 3 bases at V and 5 bases at J, with 14 bases between. Germline values: CDR1 ENHRY, CDR2 SYGVKD. The CDR3 runs 14 residues. The CDR3 bases are TGTGCCATCAGTGAAGCCAGGGGAACCGACGAGCAGTACTTC. Its translation is CAISEARGTDEQYF.

There are a few counts of this clone. V is TRBV10-1 and J is TRBJ2-1; unclear D gene. Germline V gene lookup returns CDR1 WNHNN and CDR2 SYGVQD (reference sequence). Trimming pared 4 bases from V and 6 bases from J, leaving 7 bases between. This CDR3 region has 12 residues. CDR3 region: CASSGPGNEQFF. The CDR3, as DNA: TGCGCCAGCAGTGGACCAGGCAATGAGCAGTTCTTC.

V gene TRBV2 combines with J gene TRBJ1-4, with TRBD1 matching 9 bases. Germline V gene sequence: CDR1 SNHLY, CDR2 FYNNEI. The CDR3 contains 15 residues. The ends lost 6 bases at V and 4 bases at J; junction bases unmatched: 6. The CDR3 reads CASSEQGARNEKLFF. CDR3 in DNA: TGTGCCAGCAGCGAACAGGGGGCGCGTAATGAAAAACTGTTTTTT.

V usage is TRBV6-5 and J usage is TRBJ1-1; the D gene is possibly TRBD1 (5 bases). V lost 0 bases and J 5 bases, leaving 10 bases between the germline ends. CDR1 and CDR2 (germline): MNHEY, SVGAGI. This CDR3 spans 14 amino acids. Here the CDR3 reads CASSYSSRETEAFF. In nucleotides, the CDR3 is TGTGCCAGCAGTTACTCGTCCAGGGAGACTGAAGCTTTCTTT.

The chain couples TRBV19 to TRBJ2-2; 9 nucleotides align to TRBD1. With 5 bases clipped from V and 4 bases from J, the junction kept 8 bases outside the gene matches. CDR1 LNHDA and CDR2 SQIVND come from the germline V gene (reference sequence). This CDR3 has 16 amino acids. CDR3 nucleotides: TGTGCCAGTAGTGCTTATTACAGGGGGCCCACCGGGGAGCTGTTTTTT. Translated: CASSAYYRGPTGELFF.

The chain links TRBV5-4 to TRBJ2-1; a possible D gene is TRBD1 (5 bases). The CDR3 loop spans 15 amino acids. Germline CDR1 is SGHNT and CDR2 is YYREEE (reference sequence). V was pared by 4 bases and J by 0 bases, with 11 bases between. CDR3 region: CASSQRQSSYNEQFF. The CDR3 coding sequence is TGTGCCAGCAGCCAAAGACAGAGCTCCTACAATGAGCAGTTCTTC. The whole variable domain, filled in from reference TRBV5-4 and TRBJ2-1, reads ETGVTQSPTHLIKTRGQQVTLRCSSQSGHNTVSWYQQALGQGPQFIFQYYREEENGRGNFPPRFSGLQFPNYSSELNVNALELDDSALYLCASSQRQSSYNEQFFGPGTRLTVL.

The CDR3 region is CASSATRFGNTQYF. For the CDR3, the DNA is TGTGCCAGCAGCGCCACCCGCTTCGGAAATACGCAGTATTTT. This chain links TRBV9 with TRBJ2-3; D call uncertain. Germline V lookup: CDR1 SGDLS, CDR2 YYNGEE. The CDR3 contains 14 residues. V lost 3 bases to trimming and J lost 7 bases, with 15 bases between them. The variable domain in full, completed from reference TRBV9 and TRBJ2-3, reads DSGVTQTPKHLITATGQRVTLRCSPRSGDLSVYWYQQSLDQGLQFLIQYYNGEERAKGNILERFSAQQFPDLHSELNLSSLELGDSALYFCASSATRFGNTQYFGPGTRLTVL.

The count of this clone is one. V and J are TRBV2 and TRBJ1-1, with a weak D call TRBD1 (5 bases). CDR1 is SNHLY and CDR2 is FYNNEI in the germline V gene. The V end lost 6 bases, the J end lost 3 bases, and 11 bases lay between the germline ends. This CDR3 region has 13 residues. The CDR3 bases are TGTGCCAGCAGGGAGGACACCTACACTGAAGCTTTCTTT. Amino acids: CASREDTYTEAFF.

The chain uses TRBV30 and TRBJ1-6; D gene unclear. Trimming left V 1 base short and J 7 bases short, with 2 bases between. The CDR3 runs 11 residues. Per germline, CDR1 GTSNPN and CDR2 SVGIG (reference sequence). CDR3 amino acids: CAWSGNSPLHF. CDR3 DNA sequence: TGTGCCTGGAGTGGGAATTCACCCCTCCACTTT.